Each of the 24 T cell receptor beta chains below was sequenced from the same sample in a study of T cells in localized non-small cell lung cancer. Assay: immunoSEQ multiplex PCR; the TCRdb copy retains only in-frame clones and omits some. The table has roughly 86,000 clones, 80% to 90% seen once. The specimen comprised peripheral blood, sampled before any cancer treatment. These receptors came from a man aged 35 to 69 with stage I lung adenocarcinoma.

V and J are TRBV7-6 and TRBJ2-7; D call uncertain. This CDR3 has 14 amino acids. V was cut by 1 base and J by 5 bases, with 12 bases left in between. Germline assignment: CDR1 SGHVS and CDR2 FNYEAQ. As DNA, the CDR3 is TGTGCCAGCAGCTTAGAGGTCGGGCATCACGAGCAGTACTTC. Translated, it gives CASSLEVGHHEQYF.

The rearrangement links TRBV30 to TRBJ1-4; D remains ambiguous. CDR3 length: 12 residues. V shed 8 bases and J shed 5 bases, with 12 bases lying between them. The germline V gene encodes CDR1 GTSNPN and CDR2 SVGIG (reference sequence). The CDR3 loop reads CALFSKNEKLFF. CDR3 bases: TGTGCCCTCTTCTCTAAAAATGAAAAACTGTTTTTT.

This clone showed up just a few times. V usage is TRBV11-3 and J usage is TRBJ2-5; D gene ambiguous. The germline gives CDR1 SGHNT, CDR2 YENEEA. Trimming left V 1 base short and J 4 bases short, with 7 bases between. The CDR3 has 13 residues. The DNA for the CDR3 is TGTGCCAGCAGCTTAGGGGGTGGAGAGACCCAGTACTTC. Translating it yields CASSLGGGETQYF.

This clone has just a few counts. The chain couples TRBV10-2 to TRBJ1-5, with D hard to call. This CDR3 is built from 15 residues. Trimming stripped 3 bases from V and 8 bases from J, with 17 bases between. Germline V gives CDR1 WSHSY, CDR2 SAAADI. CDR3 in amino acids: CASSEDHNVIEPQHF. DNA for the CDR3: TGCGCCAGCAGTGAAGACCATAACGTGATCGAGCCCCAGCATTTT.

The genes are TRBV5-4 and TRBJ2-5, with no clear D. Per the germline V gene, CDR1 is SGHNT and CDR2 is YYREEE (reference sequence). The CDR3 spans 14 residues. Trimming pared 0 bases from V and 2 bases from J, leaving 8 bases between. The CDR3 region has the DNA TGTGCCAGCAGCTTGGAAACTGGACAAGAGACCCAGTACTTC. It specifies CASSLETGQETQYF.

Turning to this clone: Other DNA sequences of this sample code for an identical CDR3. This rearrangement joins TRBV7-2 to TRBJ2-1; D not resolved. V was cut by 5 bases and J by 7 bases, with 6 bases left in between. This CDR3 has 11 residues. Germline V gives CDR1 SGHTA, CDR2 FQGNSA. The CDR3, as DNA: TGTGCCAGCAGCCTTTTGAATGAGCAGTTCTTC. Encoded protein: CASSLLNEQFF. Supplemented by reference TRBV7-2 and TRBJ2-1, the full variable domain reads GAGVSQSPSNKVTEKGKDVELRCDPISGHTALYWYRQSLGQGLEFLIYFQGNSAPDKSGLPSDRFSAERTGGSVSTLTIQRTQQEDSAVYLCASSLLNEQFFGPGTRLTVL.

The CDR3 DNA reads as TGTGCCAGCTCACCAGACCCTACCTACGAGCAGTACTTC. Protein product: CASSPDPTYEQYF. This rearrangement joins TRBV18 to TRBJ2-7; D is unresolved. The V gene lost 2 bases and the J gene lost 2 bases, with 7 bases spanning the gap. Looked up from germline, CDR1 is KGHSH and CDR2 is LQKENI. CDR3 length: 13 amino acids.

The V gene is TRBV6-6, the J gene TRBJ1-2; 8 bases are a match to TRBD1. The germline gives CDR1 MNHNY, CDR2 SVGAGI (reference sequence). The CDR3 is made up of 14 amino acids. The J segment lost 4 bases and the V segment lost 2 bases, leaving 3 bases of the junction unmatched. CDR3 nucleotide sequence: TGTGCCAGCAGTTACCACGGGACAGGCTATGGCTACACCTTC. It codes for CASSYHGTGYGYTF.

V and J are TRBV9 and TRBJ1-1; tentative D call: TRBD1 (5 bases). V dropped 2 bases and J dropped 3 bases, with 11 bases sitting between them. This CDR3 has 14 amino acids. Germline V gives CDR1 SGDLS, CDR2 YYNGEE. CDR3 amino acids: CASSVVGEYTEAFF. For the CDR3, the DNA is TGTGCCAGCAGCGTGGTGGGGGAGTACACTGAAGCTTTCTTT. The complete variable domain, with remaining parts taken from reference TRBV9 and TRBJ1-1, reads DSGVTQTPKHLITATGQRVTLRCSPRSGDLSVYWYQQSLDQGLQFLIQYYNGEERAKGNILERFSAQQFPDLHSELNLSSLELGDSALYFCASSVVGEYTEAFFGQGTRLTVV.

This chain links TRBV6-5 with TRBJ1-1, with D possibly TRBD1 on 5 matching bases. This CDR3 spans 15 amino acids. V was pared by 7 bases and J by 4 bases, with 19 bases between. Germline V lookup: CDR1 MNHEY, CDR2 SVGAGI. The CDR3 here is CASTRGALLGTEAFF. For the CDR3, the DNA is TGTGCCAGCACAAGGGGCGCGTTGTTGGGCACTGAAGCTTTCTTT.

This clone is a singleton in its sample. This rearrangement joins TRBV30 to TRBJ1-2; D is unresolved. Germline V lookup: CDR1 GTSNPN, CDR2 SVGIG (reference sequence). This CDR3 region has 14 residues. Trimming pared 5 bases from V and 4 bases from J, leaving 17 bases between. This CDR3 is CAWGRFGELYGYTF. The CDR3 region has the DNA TGTGCCTGGGGCCGATTCGGGGAGCTCTATGGCTACACCTTC. Full variable domain (missing parts from reference TRBV30 and TRBJ1-2): SQTIHQWPATLVQPVGSPLSLECTVEGTSNPNLYWYRQAAGRGLQLLFYSVGIGQISSEVPQNLSASRPQDRQFILSSKKLLLSDSGFYLCAWGRFGELYGYTFGSGTRLTVV.

Only a few counts were recorded for this clone. CDR3 nucleotide sequence: TGTGCCAGCTCCCGAGACAGGCCAAAATACAATGAGCAGTTCTTC. Its translation: CASSRDRPKYNEQFF. The gene calls are TRBV18 and TRBJ2-1; D possibly corresponds to TRBD1 (6 bases). V was cut by 6 bases and J by 4 bases, with 16 bases left in between. Per germline, CDR1 KGHSH and CDR2 LQKENI. The CDR3 is 15 amino acids.

This sequence joins TRBV30 and TRBJ1-5; D remains unclear. V dropped 0 bases and J dropped 0 bases, with 3 bases sitting between them. Germline loops: CDR1 GTSNPN, CDR2 SVGIG (reference sequence). The CDR3 loop spans 13 amino acids. CDR3 nucleotide sequence: TGTGCCTGGAGTGTTCCTAGCAATCAGCCCCAGCATTTT. Protein: CAWSVPSNQPQHF.

The chain joins TRBV7-9 to TRBJ1-4, with a possible D match to TRBD1 (5 bases). V was trimmed by 2 bases and J by 3 bases, leaving 10 bases between them. The germline V gene has CDR1 SEHNR and CDR2 FQNEAQ (reference sequence). The CDR3 runs to 15 residues. The CDR3 coding sequence is TGTGCCAGCAGCTTATGGGGGTCGGCTAATGAAAAACTGTTTTTT. Protein: CASSLWGSANEKLFF.

The chain uses TRBV6-1 and TRBJ2-7; TRBD1 matches at 12 bases. This CDR3 has 14 residues. Germline-derived CDR1 and CDR2 are MNHNS and SASEGT. V trimming: 11 bases; J trimming: 4 bases; junction bases outside the gene matches: 9. The CDR3 DNA sequence: TGTGCCCTGGGGACAGGGGGCTATGTTTACGAGCAGTACTTC. Amino acids: CALGTGGYVYEQYF.

The J gene is TRBJ2-3, the V gene TRBV4-2, with D perhaps matching TRBD1 or TRBD2 (5 bases each). From germline, CDR1 is LGHNA and CDR2 YNFKEQ. V gave up 8 bases and J gave up 6 bases, with 15 bases separating them. The CDR3 runs 13 residues. CDR3 loop: CASVRAEGDTQYF. CDR3 nucleotide sequence: TGTGCCAGCGTCCGGGCCGAGGGGGATACGCAGTATTTT.

This clone appeared a few times. CDR3 in amino acids: CASSFDQGNYGYTF. For the CDR3, the DNA is TGTGCCAGCAGCTTTGATCAGGGGAATTATGGCTACACCTTC. The J gene is TRBJ1-2, the V gene TRBV5-4; maybe TRBD1 (6 bases). The length of the CDR3 is 14 residues. V was cut by 2 bases and J by 5 bases, with 13 bases left in between. Germline-derived CDR1 and CDR2 are SGHNT and YYREEE (reference sequence).

The V gene is TRBV2, the J gene TRBJ1-6; D gene uncertain. V was clipped by 8 bases and J by 9 bases, with 11 bases between them. This CDR3 contains 12 residues. The germline V gene encodes CDR1 SNHLY and CDR2 FYNNEI. CDR3 nucleotide sequence: TGTGCCAGCTCAGGAGACGGTTCACCCCTCCACTTT. Its translation: CASSGDGSPLHF.

Worth noting for this clone: One end of the junction fails to match germline, which may point to a read error. The CDR3 loop reads CASRPGLAGAGELFF. The CDR3 region has the DNA TGCGCCAGCCGCCCGGGACTAGCGGGAGCCGGAGAGCTGTTTTTT. V and J are TRBV5-1 and TRBJ2-2; 14 bases line up with TRBD2. The CDR3 totals 15 residues. Germline V CDR1 and CDR2: SGHRS, YFSETQ.

The chain couples TRBV7-9 to TRBJ2-1, with TRBD1 matching 8 bases. Germline trimming cut 1 base from V and 11 bases from J; bases unmatched to any gene: 1. The CDR3 is 12 residues long. CDR1 SEHNR and CDR2 FQNEAQ come from the germline V gene (reference sequence). In DNA form, the CDR3 reads TGTGCCAGCAGCTTAGACAGGGGGAAGCAGTTCTTC. Translation: CASSLDRGKQFF.

The chain combines TRBV18 with TRBJ1-6; 7 bases align to TRBD1. CDR3 length: 17 residues. With 3 bases clipped from V and 4 bases from J, the junction kept 9 bases outside the gene matches. The V gene's germline CDR1 is KGHSH and CDR2 LQKENI. The CDR3 nucleotides are TGTGCCAGCTCACCCTCCGGGACAGAAGAGTATAATTCACCCCTCCACTTT. Translation: CASSPSGTEEYNSPLHF. Looking up the rest from reference TRBV18 and TRBJ1-6 gives the full variable domain: NAGVMQNPRHLVRRRGQEARLRCSPMKGHSHVYWYRQLPEEGLKFMVYLQKENIIDESGMPKERFSAEFPKEGPSILRIQQVVRGDSAAYFCASSPSGTEEYNSPLHFGNGTRLTVT.

The chain carries TRBV6-1 and TRBJ2-7, with D uncertain. The germline V and J ends were trimmed by 5 bases and 1 base, with 12 bases remaining between them. This CDR3 is built from 14 residues. In germline, CDR1 is MNHNS, CDR2 SASEGT. The CDR3 DNA sequence: TGTGCCAGCAGTAGGCAGGAAGGTTCCTACGAGCAGTACTTC. Translation gives CASSRQEGSYEQYF.

The chain carries TRBV28 and TRBJ2-2, with D unresolved. The CDR3 runs 13 residues. With 7 bases removed from V and 1 base from J, the gap between germline ends came to 7 bases. The germline V gene has CDR1 MDHEN and CDR2 SYDVKM. The CDR3 region is CASIHGNTGELFF. DNA of the CDR3: TGTGCCAGCATACACGGGAACACCGGGGAGCTGTTTTTT.

The chain recombines TRBV11-2 with TRBJ1-6, with D unclear. Germline V gene data show CDR1 as SGHAT and CDR2 as FQNNGV. V was trimmed by 1 base and J by 5 bases, leaving 9 bases between them. This CDR3 contains 15 residues. The CDR3 protein is CASSLVRANNSPLHF. CDR3 bases: TGTGCCAGCAGCTTAGTCAGAGCAAATAATTCACCCCTCCACTTT.